The TCR beta chain under discussion was sequenced for a study of OX40 agonist ivuxolimab in advanced cancers. Whole-study results and caveats: In a subset of nonresponders, normalized T-cell clonal expansion was also low. Partial responders at 0.1-3.0 mg/kg showed near-lowest clonal expansion.

This clone appeared a single time. Antigen specificity is unknown. Anyone with autoimmune disease history or systemic immunosuppression was excluded. The repertoire was sequenced with immunoSEQ multiplex PCR; TCRdb's copy has only in-frame clones and lacks some. Of around 75,000 clones listed, more than 80% are singletons. CDR1 DFQATT and CDR2 SNEGSKA come from the germline V gene (reference sequence). CDR3 length equals 10 residues. Germline trimming cut 5 bases from V and 15 bases from J; bases unmatched to any gene: 7. The rearrangement uses TRBV20-1 and TRBJ2-1; 7 positions match TRBD1. The TCR originated in an adult with an advanced solid tumor such as melanoma, head and neck, liver or kidney cancer. The sample here was CD4+ or CD8+ T cells sorted from blood, taken in a trial of the OX40 agonist ivuxolimab. Here the CDR3 reads CSAGDRVAFF. The DNA for the CDR3 is TGCAGTGCTGGCGACAGGGTTGCGTTCTTC.